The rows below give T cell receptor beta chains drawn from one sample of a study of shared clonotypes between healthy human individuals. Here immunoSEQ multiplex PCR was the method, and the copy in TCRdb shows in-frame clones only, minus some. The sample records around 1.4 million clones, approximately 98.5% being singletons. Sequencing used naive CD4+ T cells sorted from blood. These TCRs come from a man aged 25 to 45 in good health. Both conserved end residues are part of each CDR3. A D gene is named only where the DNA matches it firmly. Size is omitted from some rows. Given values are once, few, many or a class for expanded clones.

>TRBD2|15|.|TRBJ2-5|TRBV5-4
TGTGCCAGCAGCCCCCTACTAGCGTCCCAAGAGACCCAGTACTTC
CASSPLLASQETQYF
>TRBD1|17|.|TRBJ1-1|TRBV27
TGTGCCAGCAGTTTGCTTCAGGGGGCTCGCGCGGTCGGCGAAGCTTTCTTT
CASSLLQGARAVGEAFF
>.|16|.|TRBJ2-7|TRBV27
TGTGCCAGCAGTTTTAGGGGAGCCAGCCTCTACTACGAGCAGTACTTC
CASSFRGASLYYEQYF
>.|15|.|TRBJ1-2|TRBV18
TGTGCCAGCTCACTCTTACAGGATCCTAACTATGGCTACACCTTC
CASSLLQDPNYGYTF
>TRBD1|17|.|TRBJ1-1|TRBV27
TGTGCCAGCAGTTTATCACACAGGGGCATCCCGAACACTGAAGCTTTCTTT
CASSLSHRGIPNTEAFF
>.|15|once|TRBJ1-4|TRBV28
TGTGCCAGCACTATATCACCCGACATTCGAGAAAAACTGTTTTTT
CASTISPDIREKLFF
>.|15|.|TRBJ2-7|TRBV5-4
TGTGCCAGCAGCCGCAAGGACACCGCAGTCCTGGAGCAGTACTTC
CASSRKDTAVLEQYF
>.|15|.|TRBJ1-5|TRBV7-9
TGTGCCAGCAGCCAACAGGGACGGAGCAATCAGCCCCAGCATTTT
CASSQQGRSNQPQHF
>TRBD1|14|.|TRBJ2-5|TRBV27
TGTGCCAGCAGTTCCTGGACAGGGAAAGAGACCCAGTACTTC
CASSSWTGKETQYF
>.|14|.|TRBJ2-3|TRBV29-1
TGCAGCGTTGTAGGCAGAGTGGGGGCAGATACGCAGTATTTT
CSVVGRVGADTQYF
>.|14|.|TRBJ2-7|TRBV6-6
TGTGCCACACGACGACAGCCTGGCTCCTACGAGCAGTACTTC
CATRRQPGSYEQYF
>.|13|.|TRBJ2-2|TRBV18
TGTGCCAGCTCACCAACAGGAATCGGGGAGCTGTTTTTT
CASSPTGIGELFF
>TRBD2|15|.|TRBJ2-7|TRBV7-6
TGTGCCAGCAGCGATACTAGCGGGTATCCCTACGAGCAGTACTTC
CASSDTSGYPYEQYF
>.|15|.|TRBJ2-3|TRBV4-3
TGCGCCAGCAGCCAGCAACTAGACCTCACAGATACGCAGTATTTT
CASSQQLDLTDTQYF
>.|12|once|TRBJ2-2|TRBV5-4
TGTGCCAGCAGCTTCCCGGCCGGGGAGCTGTTTTTT
CASSFPAGELFF
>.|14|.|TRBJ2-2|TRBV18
TGTGCCAGCTCACCTACTAGCAAGACCGGGGAGCTGTTTTTT
CASSPTSKTGELFF
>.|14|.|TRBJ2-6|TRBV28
TGTGCCAGCAGCCGGCCTTCTGGGGCCAACGTCCTGACTTTC
CASSRPSGANVLTF
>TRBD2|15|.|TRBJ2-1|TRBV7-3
TGTGCCAGCAGCTTCGGACTAGCGGGAGATAATGAGCAGTTCTTC
CASSFGLAGDNEQFF
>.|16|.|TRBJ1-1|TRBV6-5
TGTGCCAGCAGTTACTCCCCCCGGGGGATGAACACTGAAGCTTTCTTT
CASSYSPRGMNTEAFF
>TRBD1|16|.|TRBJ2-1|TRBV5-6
TGTGCCAGCAGCTTGGCCGGAGGACAGGGGGCGAATGAGCAGTTCTTC
CASSLAGGQGANEQFF
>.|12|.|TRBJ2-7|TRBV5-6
TGTGCCAGCAGCTTGGATCCCAGCCAGCAGTACTTC
CASSLDPSQQYF
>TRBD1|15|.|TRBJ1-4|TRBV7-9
TGTGCCGAAGGACAGGGATCGAGGGCCAATGAAAAACTGTTTTTT
CAEGQGSRANEKLFF
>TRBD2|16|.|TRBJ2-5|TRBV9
TGTGCCAGCAGCGTAGGCCCGGGAGGGCCTCAAGAGACCCAGTACTTC
CASSVGPGGPQETQYF
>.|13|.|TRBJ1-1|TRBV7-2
TGTGCCAGCAGCTCCTCCCGGGGGACTGAAGCTTTCTTT
CASSSSRGTEAFF
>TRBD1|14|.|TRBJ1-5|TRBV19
TGTGCCAGTGGTACCACAGGGGTGGTTCAGCCCCAGCATTTT
CASGTTGVVQPQHF
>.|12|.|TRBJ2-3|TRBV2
TGTGCCATGGCACAGTCTCCAGATACGCAGTATTTT
CAMAQSPDTQYF
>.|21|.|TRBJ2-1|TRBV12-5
TGTGCTAGTGGTTTTTTTCGTGGACGGTTTGGGCCCGAGGCTCCTACAAATGAGCAGTTCTTC
CASGFFRGRFGPEAPTNEQFF
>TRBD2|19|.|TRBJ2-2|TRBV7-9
TGTGCCAGCAGCTTACTTAGAGGGCGACTAGCGGGACACACCGGGGAGCTGTTTTTT
CASSLLRGRLAGHTGELFF
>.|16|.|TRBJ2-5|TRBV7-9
TGTGCCAGCAGCCCAAGGTTGGGACCGGTCGCAGAGACCCAGTACTTC
CASSPRLGPVAETQYF
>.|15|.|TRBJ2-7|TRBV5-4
TGTGCCAGCAGCTTGGACGGGCGGGCGCCAGCCGAGCAGTACTTC
CASSLDGRAPAEQYF
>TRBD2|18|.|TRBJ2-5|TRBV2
TGTGCCAGCGACGACAGGGGTGGACTAGCGGGAGTTACAGAGACCCAGTACTTC
CASDDRGGLAGVTETQYF
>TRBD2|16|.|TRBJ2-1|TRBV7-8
TGTGCCAGCAGCTTAGGGACTAGCGGGGGGTACTATGAGCAGTTCTTC
CASSLGTSGGYYEQFF
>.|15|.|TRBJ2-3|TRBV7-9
TGTGCCAGCAGCTTGGGGCTAGGTTTAGCAGATACGCAGTATTTT
CASSLGLGLADTQYF
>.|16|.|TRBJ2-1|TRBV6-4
TGTGCCAGCAGTGACTCGAACGGGTTCTGCTACAATGAGCAGTTCTTC
CASSDSNGFCYNEQFF
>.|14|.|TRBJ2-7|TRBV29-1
TGCAGCGTCGGCTCGGGCGTGTTGTCCTACGAGCAGTACTTC
CSVGSGVLSYEQYF
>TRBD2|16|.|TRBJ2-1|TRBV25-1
TGTGCCAGCAGTGAACACAGCGGGAAGATCCACAATGAGCAGTTCTTC
CASSEHSGKIHNEQFF
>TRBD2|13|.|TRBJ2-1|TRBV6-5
TGTGCCAGCACCTACCTAGCGGGGCGAATCCAGTTCTTC
CASTYLAGRIQFF
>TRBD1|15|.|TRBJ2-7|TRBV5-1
TGCGCCAGCAGCTCCCCGACAGGGGCGATCTACGAGCAGTACTTC
CASSSPTGAIYEQYF
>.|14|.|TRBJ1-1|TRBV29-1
TGCAGCGTAAAGACCGCGGCCTTCCCAGGGGTAGCTTTCTTT
CSVKTAAFPGVAFF
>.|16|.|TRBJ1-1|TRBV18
TGTGCCAGCTCACCACCAGGGAGGGGGGCAAACACTGAAGCTTTCTTT
CASSPPGRGANTEAFF
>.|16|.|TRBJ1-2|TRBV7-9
TGTGCCAGCAGCTTAATCTTCGGCCCGAGCACTAATGGCTACACCTTC
CASSLIFGPSTNGYTF